This record concerns one T cell receptor beta chain sequence. The CDR3 has 16 amino acids. J was trimmed by 5 bases and V by 5 bases; bases with no gene match: 11. Germline V lookup: CDR1 LNHDA, CDR2 SQIVND (reference sequence). In the original workflow: Nucleated cell counts were estimated from reference gene primer amplification. The assay was immunoSEQ multiplex PCR, and TCRdb's table has in-frame clones only and misses some. Clone size and the V and J calls come from that table; the DNA yielded D and trimming. Of more than 25,000 clones listed, about 84% were seen once; the top ten hold under 45%. This record belongs to a study of blood T cell repertoires in COVID-19. Study at large: Material from acute and convalescent COVID-19 was sourced from the United States, Italy and Spain.

This TCR derives from an elderly woman with acute or convalescent COVID-19. The chain employs TRBV19 and TRBJ2-2; 7 nucleotides line up with TRBD1. The sample comprised peripheral blood. The CDR3 region has the DNA TGTGCCAGTAGTCTAAAGACAGGGATCTCGACCGGGGAGCTGTTTTTT. It encodes CASSLKTGISTGELFF.